A selection of T cell receptor beta chains follows, all from one sample in a study of blood T cell repertoires in COVID-19. TCRdb's copy holds only in-frame clones and misses some; the assay was immunoSEQ multiplex PCR. The sample yields 350,000 to 400,000 clones, more than 70% seen once. Material for sequencing was peripheral blood. These receptors all come from a woman aged 25 to 39 with COVID-19, enrolled during active disease. Both conserved end residues are part of each CDR3. The D gene is left open where the match is weak. Expanded clones are given a class, and other clones once, few, many or no size at all.

>TRBD1|15|-|TRBV2|TRBJ2-7
TGTGCCAGCAGTGGTCGGACAGGGAGTCCCTACGAGCAGTACTTC
CASSGRTGSPYEQYF
>-|13|once|TRBV6-2/TRBV6-3|TRBJ2-7
TGTGCCAGCAGTTATAACAGGGTCTACGAGCAGTACTTC
CASSYNRVYEQYF
>TRBD1|16|-|TRBV5-1|TRBJ2-7
TGCGCCAGCAGCCCGATAGACAGGGGGCAAGATGGCGAGCAGTACTTC
CASSPIDRGQDGEQYF
>-|14|-|TRBV3-1/TRBV3-2|TRBJ2-1
TGTGCCAGCAGCCAAGAAGGGACTCTCAATGAGCAGTTCTTC
CASSQEGTLNEQFF
>TRBD1|13|-|TRBV19|TRBJ1-2
TGTGCCAGTAGTTCCGGGACAGGGGATGGCTACACCTTC
CASSSGTGDGYTF
>-|14|-|TRBV5-1|TRBJ1-3
TGCGCCAGCAGCGGCAGGGGAGCTGGAAACACCATATATTTT
CASSGRGAGNTIYF
>-|14|-|TRBV7-9|TRBJ1-2
TGTGCCAGCAGTTGGGCCGAACCCAGGATAGGCTACACCTTC
CASSWAEPRIGYTF
>-|15|-|TRBV6-1|TRBJ1-5
TGTGCCAGCAGTGAACAGTCAGGGGTCAATCAGCCCCAGCATTTT
CASSEQSGVNQPQHF
>TRBD2|17|-|TRBV28|TRBJ2-5
TGTGCCAGCAGTTTTGGGGGACGCGGCGGGGGACAAGAGACCCAGTACTTC
CASSFGGRGGGQETQYF
>TRBD1|14|-|TRBV9|TRBJ1-2
TGTGCCAGCAGCGTAGGGGGACAGGGGTTTGGCTACACCTTC
CASSVGGQGFGYTF
>-|14|-|TRBV7-2|TRBJ1-1
TGTGCCAGCAGCTTAGCCTCAGGGATCACTGAAGCTTTCTTT
CASSLASGITEAFF
>TRBD2|18|once|TRBV11-3|TRBJ2-2
TGTGCCAGCAGCTTAGAAATACCAGCGGGAGGGGGAACCGGGGAGCTGTTTTTT
CASSLEIPAGGGTGELFF
>TRBD1|13|-|TRBV30|TRBJ1-5
TGTGCCTGGAGTGCGACAGGGTCCCAGCCCCAGCATTTT
CAWSATGSQPQHF
>TRBD1|16|-|TRBV2|TRBJ1-5
TGTGCCAGCAGTGCCCAGACAGGGGCCGCGGATCAGCCCCAGCATTTT
CASSAQTGAADQPQHF
>-|15|-|TRBV28|TRBJ1-1
TGTGCCAGCAGCTTCATTGTAGAGGCAAACACTGAAGCTTTCTTT
CASSFIVEANTEAFF
>-|14|-|TRBV6-2/TRBV6-3|TRBJ2-5
TGTGCCAGCAGTCTCGGTAGCATCCAAGAGACCCAGTACTTC
CASSLGSIQETQYF
>TRBD1|15|-|TRBV4-2|TRBJ2-3
TGTGCCAGCAGCCGGGACAGGATCAACACAGATACGCAGTATTTT
CASSRDRINTDTQYF
>-|15|once|TRBV5-1|TRBJ2-1
TGCGCCAGCAGCTTGGGCAGGGTCTCCAACAATGAGCAGTTCTTC
CASSLGRVSNNEQFF
>-|13|-|TRBV19|TRBJ2-1
TGTGCCAGTAGTACTCCGGGTTACAATGAGCAGTTCTTC
CASSTPGYNEQFF
>TRBD1|16|-|TRBV5-4|TRBJ1-3
TGTGCCAGCAGCCCCGTGGGACAGAGCTCTGGAAACACCATATATTTT
CASSPVGQSSGNTIYF
>TRBD2|14|-|TRBV6-2/TRBV6-3|TRBJ2-7
TGTGCCAGCAGCCGACTAGCGGGGGGGCGTGAGCAGTACTTC
CASSRLAGGREQYF
>TRBD2|14|-|TRBV3-1/TRBV3-2|TRBJ2-5
TGTGCCAGCAGCCGCTCGGGGGGGTCGGAGACCCAGTACTTC
CASSRSGGSETQYF
>-|15|-|TRBV7-2|TRBJ2-3
TGTGCCAGCAGCTTAGTTTTCTCTTCCCCAGATACGCAGTATTTT
CASSLVFSSPDTQYF
>-|12|-|TRBV20-1|TRBJ1-1
TGCAGTGCTAGTGCAGTGAACACTGAAGCTTTCTTT
CSASAVNTEAFF
>TRBD1|13|-|TRBV19|TRBJ2-3
TGTGCCACCCGGGACAGGGGAGCAGATACGCAGTATTTT
CATRDRGADTQYF
>-|13|-|TRBV7-2|TRBJ1-3
TGTGCCAGCAGCTTAGGGGGCTACGGCGGAATATATTTT
CASSLGGYGGIYF
>-|15|-|TRBV18|TRBJ2-3
TGTGCCAGCTCACCAGCTAGTGAAAGCACAGATACGCAGTATTTT
CASSPASESTDTQYF
>-|13|-|TRBV7-9|TRBJ1-5
TGTGCCAGCAGCCCCCTAGGCAATCAGCCCCAGCATTTT
CASSPLGNQPQHF
>TRBD2|14|-|TRBV5-1|TRBJ2-1
TGCGCCAGCAGCGCCGGGACTAGCACTTTCGAGCAGTTCTTC
CASSAGTSTFEQFF
>-|15|-|TRBV2|TRBJ1-5
TGTGCCAGCAGTGAAGAACAGGGTTCGGATCAGCCCCAGCATTTT
CASSEEQGSDQPQHF
>-|14|-|TRBV6-1|TRBJ1-4
TGTGCCAGCAGTGAACAGGGGTTGCAGGAAAAACTGTTTTTT
CASSEQGLQEKLFF
>-|15|-|TRBV19|TRBJ2-3
TGTGCCGTAAAGGCGCGGGACTCCTCCAGGGATACGCAGTATTTT
CAVKARDSSRDTQYF
>-|16|-|TRBV28|TRBJ1-2
TGTGCCAGCAGTTTAATTCGGCAGGCCCGATACTATGGCTACACCTTC
CASSLIRQARYYGYTF
>TRBD2|16|-|TRBV10-2|TRBJ2-4
TGCGCCAGCAGTGAGACTAGCGGGGGGGACAAAAACATTCAGTACTTC
CASSETSGGDKNIQYF
>-|13|-|TRBV30|TRBJ1-1
TGTGCCTGGAGATTAACGGGGGGCAGCGAGGCTTTCTTT
CAWRLTGGSEAFF
>-|14|-|TRBV7-9|TRBJ2-3
TGTGCCAGCAGCAGGGACATTAGCACAGATACGCAGTATTTT
CASSRDISTDTQYF
>-|13|-|TRBV7-8|TRBJ1-5
TGTGCCAGCAGCTTTTATAGCAATCAGCCCCAGCATTTT
CASSFYSNQPQHF
>TRBD1|17|few|TRBV3-1/TRBV3-2|TRBJ2-3
TGTGCCAGCAGCCAAGAACGGACAGGGGGCGACACAGATACGCAGTATTTT
CASSQERTGGDTDTQYF
>-|14|-|TRBV7-2|TRBJ1-1
TGTGCCAGCAGCCCTGGGGGGGGTACTAATGAAGCTTTCTTT
CASSPGGGTNEAFF
>-|12|-|TRBV3-1/TRBV3-2|TRBJ2-5
TGTGCCAGCAGCCAGGCGGGAGAGACCCAGTACTTC
CASSQAGETQYF
>TRBD1|16|-|TRBV18|TRBJ1-2
TGTGCCAGCTCACCTACTCCGGGACAGGGATCATTTGGCTACACCTTC
CASSPTPGQGSFGYTF
>-|14|-|TRBV4-3|TRBJ1-5
TGCGCCAGCAGCCCCGGGGTGGGCAATCAGCCCCAGCATTTT
CASSPGVGNQPQHF
>-|16|-|TRBV19|TRBJ1-5
TGTGCCAGTAGTCCCTGGACAGCTTATAGCAATCAGCCCCAGCATTTT
CASSPWTAYSNQPQHF
>-|14|-|TRBV28|TRBJ2-5
TGTGCCAGCAGTTTAAGTCCGAGGCTGGAGACCCAGTACTTC
CASSLSPRLETQYF
>TRBD2|18|-|TRBV24-1|TRBJ2-3
TGTGCCACCAGTGAACGCGGGACTAGCGGGAAGAGCACAGATACGCAGTATTTT
CATSERGTSGKSTDTQYF
>-|16|-|TRBV9|TRBJ2-3
TGTGCCAGCAGCGATAAGGGGTCTCGACGCCCAGATACGCAGTATTTT
CASSDKGSRRPDTQYF
>TRBD1|16|-|TRBV5-1|TRBJ2-7
TGCGCCAGCAGCTTGGGATCGGGACAGGGTGTTTACGAGCAGTACTTC
CASSLGSGQGVYEQYF
>TRBD2|15|-|TRBV20-1|TRBJ2-1
TGCAGTGCTAGTTCGACTAGCGGGGTTTACAATGAGCAGTTCTTC
CSASSTSGVYNEQFF